The table lists the clone carrying this T cell receptor (beta chain) with a count of one. Its antigen is as yet unknown. Germline V lookup: CDR1 WSHSY, CDR2 SAAADI. Trimming took 7 bases from V and 5 from J, leaving 21 bases between them. The CDR3 runs to 17 residues. 60 Vbeta and 13 Jbeta primers were used in PCR. The table came from immunoSEQ multiplex PCR; TCRdb's copy has only in-frame clones and leaves some out. The sample holds 55,000 to 75,000 clones; 62% are singletons and the top ten take around 2.8%. The sample is drawn from a study of cytomegalovirus exposure and HLA in healthy donors. Study summary: An earlier analysis found 120 million or so unique TCR beta sequences from roughly 170 million T cells. Study-wide results and caveats: A prior analysis recorded that most TCR beta V segments were productive about 87% or about 30% of the time. A later analysis linked a missense DCLRE1C variant to TCR beta V- and J-gene trimming. Later analysis reportedly placed an Asian-associated ancestry cluster below the roughly 690-donor mean in N-insertions.

This sequence originates from a man younger than 40 in good health and CMV-seronegative. The sequencing input was PBMCs. The rearrangement uses TRBV10-2 and TRBJ1-6; D perhaps matches TRBD1 (5 bases). The CDR3 reads CASTQTKGSGHNSPLHF. The CDR3 DNA reads as TGCGCCAGCACCCAAACCAAGGGGTCAGGACATAATTCACCCCTCCACTTT.